This T cell receptor (beta chain) was obtained from a study of blood T cell repertoires in COVID-19. Looking at the study overall: Samples taken during acute and convalescent COVID-19 were collected in the United States, Italy and Spain. From T cells, B-cell-depleted T cells, or PBMCs came the material, which was cDNA or gDNA.

Original processing methods: Amplified reference gene primers provided the basis for estimating nucleated cell counts. Assay used: immunoSEQ multiplex PCR; TCRdb lists only in-frame clones, some missing. V, J and clone size are those of that table, while D and trimming were read from the DNA. This sample has fewer than 400,000 clones, with approximately 86% found just once. CDR3 length: 16 residues. V dropped 3 bases and J dropped 7 bases, with 17 bases sitting between them. CDR1 and CDR2 from the germline V gene are SGHRS and YFSETQ. The specimen was peripheral blood. This clonotype was obtained from a human donor in a cohort sampled during active COVID-19. This chain connects TRBV5-1 to TRBJ1-6, with a tentative D call TRBD1 (5 bases). In DNA, the CDR3 is TGCGCCAGCAGCTCGTCTCAGGCGGGGGAAAATTCACCCCTCCACTTT. It is translated as CASSSSQAGENSPLHF.